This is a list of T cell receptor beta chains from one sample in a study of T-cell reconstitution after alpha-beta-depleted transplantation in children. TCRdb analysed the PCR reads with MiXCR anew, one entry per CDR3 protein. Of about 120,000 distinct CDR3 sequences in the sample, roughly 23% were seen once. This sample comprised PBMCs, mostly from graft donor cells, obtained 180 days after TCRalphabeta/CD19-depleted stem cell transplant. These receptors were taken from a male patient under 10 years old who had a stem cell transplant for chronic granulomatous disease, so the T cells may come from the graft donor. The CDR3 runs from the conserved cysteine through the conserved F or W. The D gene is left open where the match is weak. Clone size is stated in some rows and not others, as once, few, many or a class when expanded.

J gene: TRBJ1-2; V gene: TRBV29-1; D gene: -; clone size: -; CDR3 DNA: TGCAGCGTGGCCGGGACCCCAGGAGTTGCTAACTATGGCTACACCTTC; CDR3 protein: CSVAGTPGVANYGYTF
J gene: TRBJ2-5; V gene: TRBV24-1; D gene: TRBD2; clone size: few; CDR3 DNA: TGTGCCACCAGTGAGCCAACGATAGGACTAGCGGGAGTGGAGACCCAGTACTTC; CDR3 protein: CATSEPTIGLAGVETQYF
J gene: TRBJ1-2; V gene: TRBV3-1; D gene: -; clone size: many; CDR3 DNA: TGTGCCAGCAGCGACGGAGTACCGAGTTATGGCTACACCTTC; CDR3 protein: CASSDGVPSYGYTF
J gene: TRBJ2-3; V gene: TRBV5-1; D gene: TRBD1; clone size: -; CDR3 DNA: TGCGCCAGCAGCTTGGCCCAGGGGGGCACAGATACGCAGTATTTT; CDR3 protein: CASSLAQGGTDTQYF
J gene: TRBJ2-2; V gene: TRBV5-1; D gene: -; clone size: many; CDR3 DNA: TGCGCCAGCAGCTCAGAACAGCCCGGAGGTCCCGGGGAGCTGTTTTTT; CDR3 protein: CASSSEQPGGPGELFF
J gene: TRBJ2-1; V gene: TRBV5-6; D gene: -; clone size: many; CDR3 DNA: TGTGCCAGCAGCTCCCGGAACGACCGGTTGGAGCAGTTCTTC; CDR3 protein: CASSSRNDRLEQFF
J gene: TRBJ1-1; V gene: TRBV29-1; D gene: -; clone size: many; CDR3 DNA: TGCAGCGTTGACAGGGATGGGACTGAAGCTTTCTTT; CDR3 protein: CSVDRDGTEAFF
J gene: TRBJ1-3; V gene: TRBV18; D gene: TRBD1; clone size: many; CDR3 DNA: TGTGCCAGCTCACCACTGGGACAGGGGACTGGAAACACCATATATTTT; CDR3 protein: CASSPLGQGTGNTIYF
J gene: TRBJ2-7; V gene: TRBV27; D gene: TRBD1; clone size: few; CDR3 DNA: TGTGCCAGCCGATGGACAGGGTCCTACGAGCAGTACTTC; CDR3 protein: CASRWTGSYEQYF
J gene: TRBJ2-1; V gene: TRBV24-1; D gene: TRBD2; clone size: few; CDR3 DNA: TGTGCCACCAGTTCTCCGGGGACTAGCGGGAGGGGAGCGTTAGAGCAGTTCTTC; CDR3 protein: CATSSPGTSGRGALEQFF
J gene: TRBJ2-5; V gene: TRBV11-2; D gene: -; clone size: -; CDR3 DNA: TGTGCCAGCAGCTTAGCCCCAGGGGTGGAGACCCAGTACTTC; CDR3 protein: CASSLAPGVETQYF
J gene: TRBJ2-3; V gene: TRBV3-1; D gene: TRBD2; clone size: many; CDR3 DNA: TGTGCCAGCAGCCTCCGGACTAGCGGGAGGCTAGATACGCAGTATTTT; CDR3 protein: CASSLRTSGRLDTQYF
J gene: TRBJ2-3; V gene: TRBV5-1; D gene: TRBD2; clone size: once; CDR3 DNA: TGCGCCAGCAGCTTGGTTTCCCCCGGGACTAGCGGGGGTTATACGCAGTATTTT; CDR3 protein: CASSLVSPGTSGGYTQYF
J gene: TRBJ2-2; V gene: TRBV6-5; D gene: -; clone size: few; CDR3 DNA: TGTGCCAGCAGTTACGGGGAAGCCGGGGAGCTGTTTTTT; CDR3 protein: CASSYGEAGELFF
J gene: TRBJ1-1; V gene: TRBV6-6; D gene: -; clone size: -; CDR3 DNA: TGTGCCAGCAGTAACTGGGGAACAGCTTTCTTT; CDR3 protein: CASSNWGTAFF
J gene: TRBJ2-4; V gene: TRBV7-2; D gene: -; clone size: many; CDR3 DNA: TGTGCCAGCAGCTTAATATGGGGGGGGGCGGACATTCAGTACTTC; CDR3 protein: CASSLIWGGADIQYF
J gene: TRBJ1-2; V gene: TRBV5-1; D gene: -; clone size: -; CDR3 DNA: TGCGCCAGCAGCGCGGACAGCCACTATGGCTACACCTTC; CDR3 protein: CASSADSHYGYTF
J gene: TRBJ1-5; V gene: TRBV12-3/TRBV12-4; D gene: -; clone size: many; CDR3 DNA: TGTGCCAGCAGTTTTGATCTGGGAGGGGATAATCAGCCCCAGCATTTT; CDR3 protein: CASSFDLGGDNQPQHF